A selection of T cell receptor beta chains follows, all from one sample in a study of blood T cell repertoires in COVID-19. TCRdb keeps only in-frame clones here, not all; method: immunoSEQ multiplex PCR. The sample contains around 220,000 clones, roughly 86% of which appear only once. Material: peripheral blood. The receptors were sampled from a woman aged 45-65 years with COVID-19, enrolled during active disease. Each CDR3 is given with its conserved first and last residue. The order of the fields is clone size, CDR3 length, J gene, V gene, D gene, CDR3 protein, CDR3 DNA. The D gene is left open where the match is weak. Size tells how often a clone was seen (once, few, many) or the class of an expanded clone, and some rows leave it out.

clone_size: NA
cdr3_length: 14
j_call: TRBJ1-1
v_call: TRBV30
d_call: NA
cdr3_aa: CAWSNRGENTEAFF
cdr3_nt: TGTGCCTGGAGTAACCGGGGAGAGAACACTGAAGCTTTCTTT

clone_size: NA
cdr3_length: 14
j_call: TRBJ1-6
v_call: TRBV27
d_call: NA
cdr3_aa: CASRTGSANSPLHF
cdr3_nt: TGTGCCAGCCGAACAGGGTCGGCTAATTCACCCCTCCACTTT

clone_size: NA
cdr3_length: 15
j_call: TRBJ1-6
v_call: TRBV5-1
d_call: TRBD1
cdr3_aa: CASSLSTGGNSPLHF
cdr3_nt: TGCGCCAGCAGCTTGAGTACAGGGGGTAATTCACCCCTCCACTTT

clone_size: NA
cdr3_length: 12
j_call: TRBJ1-2
v_call: TRBV28
d_call: NA
cdr3_aa: CASTRSNYGYTF
cdr3_nt: TGTGCCAGCACTAGATCTAACTATGGCTACACCTTC

clone_size: few
cdr3_length: 15
j_call: TRBJ2-2
v_call: TRBV27
d_call: NA
cdr3_aa: CASSILAGHTGELFF
cdr3_nt: TGTGCCAGCAGTATCCTAGCTGGGCACACCGGGGAGCTGTTTTTT

clone_size: NA
cdr3_length: 11
j_call: TRBJ2-4
v_call: TRBV10-3
d_call: NA
cdr3_aa: CAAAEGNIQYF
cdr3_nt: TGTGCCGCCGCGGAAGGAAACATTCAGTACTTC

clone_size: NA
cdr3_length: 18
j_call: TRBJ2-1
v_call: TRBV18
d_call: TRBD2
cdr3_aa: CASSPRTSGGGTYNEQFF
cdr3_nt: TGTGCCAGCTCCCCAAGGACTAGCGGGGGGGGGACCTACAATGAGCAGTTCTTC

clone_size: NA
cdr3_length: 14
j_call: TRBJ1-6
v_call: TRBV3-1/TRBV3-2
d_call: NA
cdr3_aa: CASSQLRQGSPLHF
cdr3_nt: TGTGCCAGCAGCCAACTCCGCCAGGGATCACCCCTCCACTTT

clone_size: NA
cdr3_length: 14
j_call: TRBJ2-3
v_call: TRBV24-1
d_call: NA
cdr3_aa: CATRGPAPTDTQYF
cdr3_nt: TGTGCCACCAGGGGGCCAGCGCCCACAGATACGCAGTATTTT

clone_size: NA
cdr3_length: 19
j_call: TRBJ2-2
v_call: TRBV5-4
d_call: NA
cdr3_aa: CASSLSATRTVANTGELFF
cdr3_nt: TGTGCCAGCAGCCTCTCTGCAACCCGGACAGTAGCGAACACCGGGGAGCTGTTTTTT

clone_size: NA
cdr3_length: 16
j_call: TRBJ1-6
v_call: TRBV5-1
d_call: TRBD1
cdr3_aa: CASSVQGQGYNSPLHF
cdr3_nt: TGCGCCAGCAGCGTACAGGGACAGGGATATAATTCACCCCTCCACTTT

clone_size: NA
cdr3_length: 11
j_call: TRBJ1-2
v_call: TRBV29-1
d_call: NA
cdr3_aa: CSASDHYGYTF
cdr3_nt: TGCAGCGCAAGCGATCATTATGGCTACACCTTC

clone_size: NA
cdr3_length: 13
j_call: TRBJ1-2
v_call: TRBV6-5
d_call: TRBD1
cdr3_aa: CASSTKGATGYTF
cdr3_nt: TGTGCCAGCAGTACTAAGGGGGCAACTGGCTACACCTTC

clone_size: NA
cdr3_length: 9
j_call: TRBJ1-2
v_call: TRBV20-1
d_call: NA
cdr3_aa: CSEGEGYTF
cdr3_nt: TGCAGTGAAGGAGAGGGCTACACCTTC

clone_size: NA
cdr3_length: 15
j_call: TRBJ2-7
v_call: TRBV13
d_call: NA
cdr3_aa: CASTESGEVGYEQYF
cdr3_nt: TGCGCCAGCACCGAATCAGGGGAAGTAGGCTACGAGCAGTACTTC

clone_size: NA
cdr3_length: 10
j_call: TRBJ2-7
v_call: TRBV6-1
d_call: NA
cdr3_aa: CASSDWAQYF
cdr3_nt: TGTGCCAGCAGTGATTGGGCTCAGTACTTC

clone_size: NA
cdr3_length: 11
j_call: TRBJ1-1
v_call: TRBV25-1
d_call: NA
cdr3_aa: CASGVSTEAFF
cdr3_nt: TGTGCCTCCGGGGTAAGCACTGAAGCTTTCTTT

clone_size: NA
cdr3_length: 17
j_call: TRBJ2-3
v_call: TRBV9
d_call: NA
cdr3_aa: CASSVGGLPQSLDTQYF
cdr3_nt: TGTGCCAGCAGCGTAGGGGGACTCCCTCAATCCCTAGATACGCAGTATTTT

clone_size: NA
cdr3_length: 13
j_call: TRBJ1-5
v_call: TRBV6-5
d_call: NA
cdr3_aa: CASERGSNQPQHF
cdr3_nt: TGTGCCAGCGAACGCGGGAGCAATCAGCCCCAGCATTTT

clone_size: NA
cdr3_length: 14
j_call: TRBJ2-3
v_call: TRBV5-1
d_call: NA
cdr3_aa: CASSLSGNVDTQYF
cdr3_nt: TGCGCCAGCAGCTTGTCAGGAAATGTAGATACGCAGTATTTT

clone_size: NA
cdr3_length: 13
j_call: TRBJ1-1
v_call: TRBV29-1
d_call: NA
cdr3_aa: CSATGTLNTEAFF
cdr3_nt: TGCAGCGCTACTGGGACACTGAACACTGAAGCTTTCTTT

clone_size: NA
cdr3_length: 15
j_call: TRBJ2-7
v_call: TRBV18
d_call: NA
cdr3_aa: CASSPSQGSSYEQYF
cdr3_nt: TGTGCCAGCTCACCAAGCCAGGGGAGCTCCTACGAGCAGTACTTC

clone_size: NA
cdr3_length: 17
j_call: TRBJ2-3
v_call: TRBV6-1
d_call: NA
cdr3_aa: CASSEDWVGTYTDTQYF
cdr3_nt: TGTGCCAGCAGTGAAGATTGGGTGGGGACTTACACAGATACGCAGTATTTT

clone_size: NA
cdr3_length: 13
j_call: TRBJ1-6
v_call: TRBV19
d_call: NA
cdr3_aa: CASSIQGISPLHF
cdr3_nt: TGTGCCAGTAGTATTCAGGGGATTTCACCCCTCCACTTT

clone_size: NA
cdr3_length: 13
j_call: TRBJ2-5
v_call: TRBV4-1
d_call: TRBD1
cdr3_aa: CASSRDREETQYF
cdr3_nt: TGCGCCAGCAGCCGGGACAGGGAGGAGACCCAGTACTTC

clone_size: NA
cdr3_length: 13
j_call: TRBJ1-1
v_call: TRBV11-2
d_call: NA
cdr3_aa: CASSLVSGTEAFF
cdr3_nt: TGTGCCAGCAGCTTAGTGTCAGGTACTGAAGCTTTCTTT

clone_size: many
cdr3_length: 14
j_call: TRBJ2-7
v_call: TRBV15
d_call: NA
cdr3_aa: CATSSGHTTYEQYF
cdr3_nt: TGTGCCACCAGCTCAGGCCACACAACCTACGAGCAGTACTTC

clone_size: NA
cdr3_length: 13
j_call: TRBJ1-4
v_call: TRBV29-1
d_call: TRBD1
cdr3_aa: CSVVGQVDEKLFF
cdr3_nt: TGCAGCGTTGTGGGACAGGTAGATGAAAAACTGTTTTTT

clone_size: NA
cdr3_length: 15
j_call: TRBJ1-1
v_call: TRBV10-1
d_call: NA
cdr3_aa: CASSKQGSYNTEAFF
cdr3_nt: TGCGCCAGCAGTAAGCAGGGGTCGTATAACACTGAAGCTTTCTTT

clone_size: NA
cdr3_length: 18
j_call: TRBJ2-1
v_call: TRBV11-3
d_call: TRBD2
cdr3_aa: CASSPGLAGGPNNNEQFF
cdr3_nt: TGTGCCAGCAGCCCGGGACTAGCGGGGGGGCCAAATAACAATGAGCAGTTCTTC

clone_size: NA
cdr3_length: 12
j_call: TRBJ1-2
v_call: TRBV6-5
d_call: TRBD1
cdr3_aa: CASSTPGGGYTF
cdr3_nt: TGTGCCAGCAGTACCCCAGGGGGAGGCTACACCTTC

clone_size: NA
cdr3_length: 14
j_call: TRBJ1-5
v_call: TRBV5-1
d_call: NA
cdr3_aa: CASSFGGFNQPQHF
cdr3_nt: TGCGCCAGCAGCTTCGGCGGTTTCAATCAGCCCCAGCATTTT

clone_size: NA
cdr3_length: 15
j_call: TRBJ2-5
v_call: TRBV3-1/TRBV3-2
d_call: TRBD1
cdr3_aa: CASSRTTGGIETQYF
cdr3_nt: TGTGCCAGCAGCCGAACGACAGGGGGCATAGAGACCCAGTACTTC

clone_size: NA
cdr3_length: 13
j_call: TRBJ1-2
v_call: TRBV11-2
d_call: NA
cdr3_aa: CASRTRGLDGYTF
cdr3_nt: TGTGCCAGCAGGACGAGGGGACTTGATGGCTACACCTTC

clone_size: NA
cdr3_length: 15
j_call: TRBJ2-5
v_call: TRBV13
d_call: TRBD2
cdr3_aa: CASSRTSGAQETQYF
cdr3_nt: TGTGCCAGCAGCAGGACTAGCGGGGCCCAAGAGACCCAGTACTTC

clone_size: NA
cdr3_length: 13
j_call: TRBJ2-3
v_call: TRBV7-3
d_call: NA
cdr3_aa: CASSTAVRDTQYF
cdr3_nt: TGTGCCAGCAGCACCGCGGTCCGGGATACGCAGTATTTT

clone_size: once
cdr3_length: 14
j_call: TRBJ2-1
v_call: TRBV7-2
d_call: NA
cdr3_aa: CASSFGDTYNEQFF
cdr3_nt: TGTGCCAGCAGCTTCGGGGATACTTACAATGAGCAGTTCTTC

clone_size: NA
cdr3_length: 14
j_call: TRBJ1-1
v_call: TRBV5-1
d_call: TRBD1
cdr3_aa: CASSFQDRAAGAFF
cdr3_nt: TGCGCCAGCAGCTTTCAGGACAGGGCGGCAGGAGCTTTCTTT

clone_size: NA
cdr3_length: 14
j_call: TRBJ1-2
v_call: TRBV7-2
d_call: NA
cdr3_aa: CASSLGQLNYGYTF
cdr3_nt: TGTGCCAGCAGCCTAGGACAGTTAAACTATGGCTACACCTTC

clone_size: NA
cdr3_length: 12
j_call: TRBJ1-1
v_call: TRBV5-1
d_call: NA
cdr3_aa: CASSLAGVGAFF
cdr3_nt: TGCGCCAGCAGCTTGGCAGGGGTTGGAGCTTTCTTT

clone_size: NA
cdr3_length: 17
j_call: TRBJ2-5
v_call: TRBV7-2
d_call: NA
cdr3_aa: CASSLSRWRGREETQYF
cdr3_nt: TGTGCCAGCAGCTTATCACGGTGGCGGGGGCGCGAGGAGACCCAGTACTTC

clone_size: NA
cdr3_length: 16
j_call: TRBJ1-6
v_call: TRBV4-1
d_call: TRBD1
cdr3_aa: CASSLGQGTYNSPLHF
cdr3_nt: TGCGCCAGCAGCCTTGGACAGGGAACCTATAATTCACCCCTCCACTTT

clone_size: NA
cdr3_length: 16
j_call: TRBJ2-1
v_call: TRBV5-1
d_call: NA
cdr3_aa: CASSGSTLSSYNEQFF
cdr3_nt: TGCGCCAGCAGCGGTAGCACCCTTAGCTCCTACAATGAGCAGTTCTTC

clone_size: NA
cdr3_length: 12
j_call: TRBJ1-1
v_call: TRBV19
d_call: TRBD1
cdr3_aa: CASTDRTTEAFF
cdr3_nt: TGTGCCAGTACGGACAGGACCACTGAAGCTTTCTTT

clone_size: NA
cdr3_length: 13
j_call: TRBJ1-2
v_call: TRBV19
d_call: TRBD1
cdr3_aa: CASSATGGYGYTF
cdr3_nt: TGTGCCAGTAGTGCCACAGGGGGCTATGGCTACACCTTC

clone_size: NA
cdr3_length: 15
j_call: TRBJ2-7
v_call: TRBV27
d_call: NA
cdr3_aa: CASSLSGTPSYEQYF
cdr3_nt: TGTGCCAGCAGTTTAAGTGGCACCCCCTCCTACGAGCAGTACTTC

clone_size: NA
cdr3_length: 12
j_call: TRBJ1-2
v_call: TRBV11-3
d_call: NA
cdr3_aa: CASSLDLRGYTF
cdr3_nt: TGTGCCAGCAGCTTAGATCTGAGGGGCTACACCTTC

clone_size: NA
cdr3_length: 15
j_call: TRBJ2-3
v_call: TRBV24-1
d_call: NA
cdr3_aa: CATSEGGYRADTQYF
cdr3_nt: TGTGCCACCAGTGAAGGCGGGTATAGGGCAGATACGCAGTATTTT